This T cell receptor beta chain appears in the sequencing data of a study of blood T cell repertoires in COVID-19. Study information: Samples taken during acute and convalescent COVID-19 were collected in the United States, Italy and Spain. The analysed material was cDNA or gDNA that came from T cells, B-cell-depleted T cells, or PBMCs.

CDR3 length equals 12 residues. From germline, CDR1 is MNHNY and CDR2 SVGAGI (reference sequence). V was trimmed by 6 bases and J by 5 bases, leaving 11 bases between them. Per the original data handling: For nucleated cells, counts were estimated from reference gene primer amplification. TCRdb's table, derived via immunoSEQ multiplex PCR, lists solely in-frame clones and lacks some. That table gives V, J and clone size, and the DNA gave D and trimming. The sample lists about 58,000 clones, about 79% seen once, with around 5.1% in the top ten. The specimen sequenced was peripheral blood. The clonotype originates from a human donor in a cohort sampled during active COVID-19. The chain combines TRBV6-6 with TRBJ2-7; no clear D. CDR3 residues: CASSPRSDEQYF. For the CDR3, the DNA is TGTGCCAGCAGCCCCCGCTCGGACGAGCAGTACTTC.